A single sample is the source of the 5 T cell receptor beta chains below, sequenced in a study of T cell changes during pregnancy in multiple sclerosis. Using immunoSEQ multiplex PCR, the repertoire was profiled, and TCRdb retains in-frame clones only, with some absent. This table has 40,000 to 55,000 clones, 90% appearing once. The material was peripheral blood, obtained in the second trimester of pregnancy. The source of these receptors is a female donor in good health, enrolled as a control in a pregnancy study.

The V call is TRBV7-2, the J call TRBJ1-1, with TRBD1 matching 7 bases. The trim removed 2 bases at V and 3 bases at J, leaving 3 bases unmatched. From germline, CDR1 is SGHTA and CDR2 FQGNSA. The CDR3 is made up of 14 amino acids. Here the CDR3 reads CASSLSTGDTEAFF. Here the CDR3 DNA reads TGTGCCAGCAGCTTATCTACAGGGGACACTGAAGCTTTCTTT.

The V call is TRBV5-1, the J call TRBJ2-3, with a weak D call TRBD2 (5 bases). V gave up 3 bases and J gave up 0 bases, with 11 bases separating them. The germline V gene has CDR1 SGHRS and CDR2 YFSETQ. The CDR3 is 15 residues long. The CDR3 here is CASSSGLASTDTQYF. For the CDR3, the DNA is TGCGCCAGCAGCTCCGGACTGGCCAGCACAGATACGCAGTATTTT.

The chain joins TRBV18 to TRBJ1-1, with 7 bases fitting TRBD1. The trim removed 0 bases at V and 0 bases at J, leaving 1 base unmatched. Germline CDR1 and CDR2: KGHSH and LQKENI. The CDR3 spans 15 residues. CDR3 sequence reads: CASSPPGQLNTEAFF. CDR3 in DNA: TGTGCCAGCTCACCACCGGGACAGCTGAACACTGAAGCTTTCTTT.

The V gene is TRBV9, the J gene TRBJ2-2, with 12 nucleotides matching TRBD2. J gave up 3 bases and V 5 bases, and 5 bases lay outside the gene matches. Germline values: CDR1 SGDLS, CDR2 YYNGEE. The CDR3 has 16 amino acids. CDR3 protein: CASRTSGSGDTGELFF. Here the CDR3 DNA reads TGTGCCAGCAGGACTAGCGGGAGTGGTGACACCGGGGAGCTGTTTTTT.

The CDR3 region has the DNA TGTGCCAGCAGCTTAGGACAGGGGGGAGAAAAACTGTTTTTT. Translating gives CASSLGQGGEKLFF. This chain links TRBV7-2 with TRBJ1-4; 9 bases map to TRBD1. J gave up 8 bases and V 1 base, and 2 bases lay outside the gene matches. The CDR3 has 14 residues. The germline V gene has CDR1 SGHTA and CDR2 FQGNSA.